The 7 T cell receptor beta chains below were found in one sample sequenced in a study of T cell repertoires in cytomegalovirus infection. One entry per CDR3 protein results from TCRdb running MiXCR on the reads. The sample consists of some 71,000 distinct CDR3 sequences, about 26% of them appearing once. For these TCRs, the target antigens are not known. This material consisted of CD8+ T cells from cultured PBMCs, taken from culture after CMV antigen stimulation. These receptors were collected from a human donor in good health (CMV status not recorded). Some clones in this sample may be carry-over from other donors' samples.

In regard to this clonotype: A much larger clone is a single base away; this may be a read error. The J gene is TRBJ1-4, the V gene TRBV7-8; D is ambiguous. CDR3 length: 15 residues. Germline V lookup: CDR1 SGHVS, CDR2 FQNEAQ. CDR3: CVSKETGQVNEKLFF. The CDR3 nucleotides read TGTGTCAGCAAAGAGACGGGTCAGGTTAATGAAAAACTGTTTTTT.

This clonotype was seen a few times. The chain is built from TRBV7-3 and TRBJ2-1; 7 nucleotides agree with TRBD2. The CDR3 length is 15 residues. Trimming removed 5 bases from V and 8 bases from J; junction bases left unmatched: 12. Germline V CDR1 and CDR2: SGHTA, FQGTGA. This chain's CDR3 is CASSRTQGLHDEQFF. The CDR3, as DNA: TGTGCCAGCAGCCGGACGCAGGGACTACACGATGAGCAGTTCTTC.

The chain is built from TRBV2 and TRBJ2-7, with TRBD2 identical over 7 bases. The junction had 13 bases not matched to a gene; V was cut back by 10 bases and J by 4 bases. Germline V gene data show CDR1 as SNHLY and CDR2 as FYNNEI. This CDR3 is 14 amino acids long. CDR3 coding DNA: TGTGCCACTACCTCCGGGACTACCTCATACGAGCAGTACTTC. Translation gives CATTSGTTSYEQYF.

This clonotype was recorded a few times. The gene calls are TRBV28 and TRBJ2-7, with 7 bases lining up with TRBD1. CDR3 size: 16 residues. CDR1 and CDR2 (germline): MDHEN, SYDVKM. The V and J ends lost 6 bases and 3 bases, in that order; junction bases with no gene match: 14. The CDR3 region has the DNA TGTGCCAGCAGCCACACAGCCCTGGGACAGATCTACGAGCAGTACTTC. It translates to CASSHTALGQIYEQYF.

This clonotype came up a few times. The rearrangement links TRBV7-9 to TRBJ2-5; perhaps D is TRBD1 or TRBD2 (6 bases each). The ends were cut back, 10 bases at V and 2 bases at J, with 17 bases in the middle. The V gene's germline CDR1 is SEHNR and CDR2 FQNEAQ (reference sequence). This CDR3 has 14 amino acids. CDR3 in DNA: TGTGCCACCGGGGGTGTCGACAGGCAAGAGACCCAGTACTTC. Translating it yields CATGGVDRQETQYF. Variable domain in full (rest from reference TRBV7-9 and TRBJ2-5): DTGVSQNPRHKITKRGQNVTFRCDPISEHNRLYWYRQTLGQGPEFLTYFQNEAQLEKSRLLSDRFSAERPKGSFSTLEIQRTEQGDSAMYLCATGGVDRQETQYFGPGTRLLVL.

The gene calls are TRBV5-6 and TRBJ2-2; 12 bases align to TRBD2. The V gene end was trimmed by 5 bases and the J gene end by 3 bases; junction bases not matched to a gene: 8. Germline V gene data show CDR1 as SGHDT and CDR2 as YYEEEE. CDR3 size: 17 residues. CDR3: CASSRTSGAIHTGELFF. CDR3 in DNA: TGTGCCAGCAGTAGGACTAGCGGGGCAATACACACCGGGGAGCTGTTTTTT.

This clonotype was counted at least ten times. The chain recombines TRBV4-3 with TRBJ1-4; 7 nucleotides match TRBD1. Losses at the gene ends were 0 bases for V and 7 bases for J; bases not matched to a gene: 5. Germline assignment: CDR1 LGHNA and CDR2 YSLEER. The CDR3 spans 15 residues. The CDR3 reads CASSQDSGTVEKLFF. The CDR3 DNA sequence: TGCGCCAGCAGCCAAGATTCGGGGACAGTTGAAAAACTGTTTTTT.